This TCR beta chain is drawn from a study of shared clonotypes between healthy human individuals. General study points: Sampling was confined to blood; repertoires within tissues likely differ.

Every subset had its genomic DNA shared out evenly among several immunoSEQ plates. Sequenced by immunoSEQ multiplex PCR; TCRdb stores in-frame clones only, minus some. The sample holds 2 million to 2.5 million clones, 90% to 95% seen once. Notes on this clone: Its antigen is unidentified.

This CDR3 has 16 residues. V gave up 5 bases and J gave up 3 bases; unmatched junction bases: 9. CDR1 MNHEY and CDR2 SMNVEV come from the germline V gene (reference sequence). The study drew all its donors from Caucasian adults living in Nashville, Tennessee. Sequencing input: naive CD4+ T cells from PBMCs. Subset reported: CD45RA+ positively selected. The V gene is TRBV27, the J gene TRBJ2-3, with 9 bases aligning to TRBD2. This receptor was identified in a man younger than 35 in good health. Some clones in this sample may be carry-over from other donors' samples. The CDR3 DNA follows: TGTGCCAGCAGTCCGCGGACTAGCGATAGGACAGATACGCAGTATTTT. This sequence encodes CASSPRTSDRTDTQYF.